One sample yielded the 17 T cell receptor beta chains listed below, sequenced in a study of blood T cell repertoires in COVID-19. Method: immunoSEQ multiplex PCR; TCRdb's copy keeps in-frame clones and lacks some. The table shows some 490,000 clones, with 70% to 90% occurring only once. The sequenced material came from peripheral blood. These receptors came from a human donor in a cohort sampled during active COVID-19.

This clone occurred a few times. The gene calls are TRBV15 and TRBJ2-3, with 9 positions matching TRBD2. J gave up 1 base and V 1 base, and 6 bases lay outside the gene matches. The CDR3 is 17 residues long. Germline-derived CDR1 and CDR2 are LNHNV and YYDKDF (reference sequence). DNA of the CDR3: TGTGCCACCAGCAGAGGACGGGGACTAGCCGGCACAGATACGCAGTATTTT. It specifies CATSRGRGLAGTDTQYF.

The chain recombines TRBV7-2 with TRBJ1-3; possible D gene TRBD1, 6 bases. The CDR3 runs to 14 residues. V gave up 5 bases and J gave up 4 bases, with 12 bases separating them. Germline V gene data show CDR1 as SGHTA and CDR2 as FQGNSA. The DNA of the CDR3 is TGTGCCAGCAGCGGCAGGGGTCTGGGAAACACCATATATTTT. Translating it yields CASSGRGLGNTIYF.

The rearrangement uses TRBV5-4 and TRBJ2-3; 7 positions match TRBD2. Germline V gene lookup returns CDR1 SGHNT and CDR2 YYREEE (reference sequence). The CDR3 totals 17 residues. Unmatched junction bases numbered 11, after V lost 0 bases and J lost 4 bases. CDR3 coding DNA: TGTGCCAGCAGCTTGGCGGCTAGCGGACGGGGCGCAGATACGCAGTATTTT. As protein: CASSLAASGRGADTQYF.

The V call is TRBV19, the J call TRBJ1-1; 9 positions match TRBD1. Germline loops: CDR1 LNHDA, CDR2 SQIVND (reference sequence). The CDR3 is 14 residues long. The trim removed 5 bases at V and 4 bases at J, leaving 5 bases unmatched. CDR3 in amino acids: CASSVQGAATEAFF. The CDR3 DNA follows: TGTGCCAGTAGTGTACAGGGGGCGGCCACTGAAGCTTTCTTT.

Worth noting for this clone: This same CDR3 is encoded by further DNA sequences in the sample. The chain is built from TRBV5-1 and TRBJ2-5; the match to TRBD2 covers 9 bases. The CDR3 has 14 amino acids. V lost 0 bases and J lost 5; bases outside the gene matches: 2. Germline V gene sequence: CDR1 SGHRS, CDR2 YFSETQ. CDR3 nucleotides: TGCGCCAGCAGCTTGGGGAGCGGGAGGGAGACCCAGTACTTC. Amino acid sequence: CASSLGSGRETQYF.

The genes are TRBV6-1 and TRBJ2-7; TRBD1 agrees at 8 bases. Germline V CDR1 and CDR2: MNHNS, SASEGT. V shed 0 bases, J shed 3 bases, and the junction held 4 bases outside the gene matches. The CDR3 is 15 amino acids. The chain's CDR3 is CASSEARTGFYEQYF. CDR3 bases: TGTGCCAGCAGTGAAGCTCGGACAGGGTTCTACGAGCAGTACTTC.

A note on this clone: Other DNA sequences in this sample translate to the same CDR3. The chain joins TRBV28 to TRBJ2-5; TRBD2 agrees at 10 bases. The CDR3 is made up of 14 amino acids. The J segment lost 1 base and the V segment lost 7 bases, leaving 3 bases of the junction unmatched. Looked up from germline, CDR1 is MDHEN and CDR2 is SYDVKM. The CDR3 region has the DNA TGTGCCAGCACCTGGACTAGCGGCCAAGAGACCCAGTACTTC. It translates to CASTWTSGQETQYF.

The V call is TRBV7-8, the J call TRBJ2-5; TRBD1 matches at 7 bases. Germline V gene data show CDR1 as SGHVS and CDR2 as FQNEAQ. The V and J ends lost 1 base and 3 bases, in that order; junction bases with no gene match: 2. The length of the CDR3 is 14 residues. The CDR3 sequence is CASSLVGTEETQYF. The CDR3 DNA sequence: TGTGCCAGCAGCTTAGTCGGGACAGAAGAGACCCAGTACTTC. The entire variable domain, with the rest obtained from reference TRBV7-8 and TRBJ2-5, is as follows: GAGVSQSPRYKVAKRGQDVALRCDPISGHVSLFWYQQALGQGPEFLTYFQNEAQLDKSGLPSDRFFAERPEGSVSTLKIQRTQQEDSAVYLCASSLVGTEETQYFGPGTRLLVL.

The CDR3 spells CASSEFRLEETQYF. The CDR3 coding sequence is TGTGCCAGCAGTGAATTCAGACTGGAAGAGACCCAGTACTTC. The V and J genes are TRBV25-1 and TRBJ2-5; D not certain. V gave up 1 base and J gave up 3 bases, with 9 bases separating them. CDR3 size: 14 residues. Germline lookup yields CDR1 MGHDK and CDR2 SYGVNS.

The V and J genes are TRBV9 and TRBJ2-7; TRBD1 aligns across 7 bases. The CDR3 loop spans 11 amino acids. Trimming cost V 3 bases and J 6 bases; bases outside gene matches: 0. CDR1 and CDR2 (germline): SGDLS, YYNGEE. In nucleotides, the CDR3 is TGTGCCAGCAGCGCAGGGGGCGAGCAGTACTTC. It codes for CASSAGGEQYF. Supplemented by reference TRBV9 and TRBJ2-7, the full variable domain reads DSGVTQTPKHLITATGQRVTLRCSPRSGDLSVYWYQQSLDQGLQFLIQYYNGEERAKGNILERFSAQQFPDLHSELNLSSLELGDSALYFCASSAGGEQYFGPGTRLTVT.

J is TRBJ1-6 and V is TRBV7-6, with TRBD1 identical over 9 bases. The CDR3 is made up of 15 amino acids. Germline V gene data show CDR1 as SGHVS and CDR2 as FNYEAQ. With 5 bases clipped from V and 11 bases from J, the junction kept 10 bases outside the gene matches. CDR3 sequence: CASSTAGTGLTPLHF. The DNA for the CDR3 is TGTGCCAGCAGCACCGCCGGGACAGGGTTAACACCCCTCCACTTT. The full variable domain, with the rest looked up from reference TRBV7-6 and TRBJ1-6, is GAGVSQSPRYKVTKRGQDVALRCDPISGHVSLYWYRQALGQGPEFLTYFNYEAQQDKSGLPNDRFSAERPEGSISTLTIQRTEQRDSAMYRCASSTAGTGLTPLHFGNGTRLTVT.

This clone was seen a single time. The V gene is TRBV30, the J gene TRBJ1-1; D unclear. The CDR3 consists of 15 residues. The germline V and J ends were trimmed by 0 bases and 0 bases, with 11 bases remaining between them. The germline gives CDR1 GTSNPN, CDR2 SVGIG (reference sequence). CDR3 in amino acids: CAWSVRGSVNTEAFF. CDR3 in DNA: TGTGCCTGGAGTGTACGAGGGAGCGTGAACACTGAAGCTTTCTTT.

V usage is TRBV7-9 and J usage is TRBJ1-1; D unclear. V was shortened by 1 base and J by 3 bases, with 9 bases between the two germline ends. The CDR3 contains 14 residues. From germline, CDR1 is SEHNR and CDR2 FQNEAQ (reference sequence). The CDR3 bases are TGTGCCAGCAGCTTAGTAACCCAGGACACTGAAGCTTTCTTT. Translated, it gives CASSLVTQDTEAFF.

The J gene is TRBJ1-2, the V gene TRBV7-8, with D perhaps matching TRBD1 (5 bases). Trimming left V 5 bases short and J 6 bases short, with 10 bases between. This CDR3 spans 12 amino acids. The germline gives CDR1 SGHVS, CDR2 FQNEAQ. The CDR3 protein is CASSPREHGYTF. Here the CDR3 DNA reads TGTGCCAGCAGCCCCAGGGAACATGGCTACACCTTC.

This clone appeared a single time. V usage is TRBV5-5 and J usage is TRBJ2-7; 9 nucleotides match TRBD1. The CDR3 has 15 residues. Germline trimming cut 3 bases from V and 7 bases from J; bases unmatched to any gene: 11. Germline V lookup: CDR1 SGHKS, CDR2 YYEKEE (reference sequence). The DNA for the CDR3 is TGTGCCAGCAGCTCCCAGGGGACAGGGTCGCAGGAGCAGTACTTC. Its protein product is CASSSQGTGSQEQYF.

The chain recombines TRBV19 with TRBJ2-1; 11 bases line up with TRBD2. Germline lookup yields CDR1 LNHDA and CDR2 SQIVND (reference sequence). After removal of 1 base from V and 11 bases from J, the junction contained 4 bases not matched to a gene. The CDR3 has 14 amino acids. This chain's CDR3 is CASSIGTSGPKQFF. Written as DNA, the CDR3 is TGTGCCAGTAGTATAGGGACTAGCGGGCCCAAGCAGTTCTTC.

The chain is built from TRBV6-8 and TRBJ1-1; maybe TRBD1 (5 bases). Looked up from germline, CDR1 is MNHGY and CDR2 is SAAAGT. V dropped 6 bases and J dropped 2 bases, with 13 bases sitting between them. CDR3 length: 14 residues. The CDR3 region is CASRGRQRNTEAFF. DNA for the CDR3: TGTGCCAGCAGGGGTCGACAGAGAAACACTGAAGCTTTCTTT.